This is a list of T cell receptor beta chains from one sample in a study of blood T cell repertoires in COVID-19. This table comes from immunoSEQ multiplex PCR, and its TCRdb copy is limited to in-frame clones, with some not included. The sample has 59,000 or so clones, about 76% seen once. The sample taken for sequencing was peripheral blood. These receptor sequences come from a woman older than 75 with active or convalescent COVID-19. Each CDR3 is given with its conserved first and last residue. A D gene is named only where the DNA matches it firmly. Some rows mark clone size as missing; the rest say once, few, many or name a class of expanded clone.

TRBJ1-1,-,-,TRBV18,TGTGCCAGCTCACCCGGACAGACTCGCTCACCCGCCCCCGAAGCTTTCTTT,CASSPGQTRSPAPEAFF
TRBJ2-1,-,-,TRBV7-2,TGTGCCAGCAGCCCAGAGGTGGGTGAGCAGTTCTTC,CASSPEVGEQFF
TRBJ2-7,-,-,TRBV6-5,TGTGCCAGCAGTTACTCGGGGGGACCCGTCTCCTACGAGCAGTACTTC,CASSYSGGPVSYEQYF
TRBJ2-5,TRBD1,once,TRBV18,TGTGCCAGCTCACCACTTGGACAGGGGGGGTGGGAGACCCAGTACTTC,CASSPLGQGGWETQYF
TRBJ2-2,-,-,TRBV21-1,TGTGCCAGCAGCAAAGCCGGCGGGGGCAACACCGGGGAGCTGTTTTTT,CASSKAGGGNTGELFF
TRBJ2-3,TRBD2,-,TRBV10-3,TGTGCCATCAGGGTAGCGGGGGGGGAAGATACGCAGTATTTT,CAIRVAGGEDTQYF
TRBJ2-7,TRBD1,-,TRBV5-1,TGCGCCAGCAGCATCGGAGGGACAGGGTCCTACGAGCAGTACTTC,CASSIGGTGSYEQYF
TRBJ2-2,-,-,TRBV5-6,TGTGCCAGCAGCTTTGGAGTAAACACCGGGGAGCTGTTTTTT,CASSFGVNTGELFF
TRBJ2-1,TRBD2,-,TRBV10-3,TGTGCCATCAGTAACCTCGGGGGGGGAGGATGGAATGAGCAGTTCTTC,CAISNLGGGGWNEQFF
TRBJ2-5,TRBD2,-,TRBV27,TGTGCCAGCAGTTTTAGCGGGGGGGCCGAGACCCAGTACTTC,CASSFSGGAETQYF
TRBJ1-6,-,once,TRBV27,TGTGCCAGCAGTTTAAAACTTGAGGTGAATTCACCCCTCCACTTT,CASSLKLEVNSPLHF
TRBJ1-1,-,once,TRBV28,TGTGCCAGCAGTTTATACGTCTGGGCTGGTGAAGCTTTCTTT,CASSLYVWAGEAFF
TRBJ1-5,TRBD1,-,TRBV19,TGTGCCAGTATGGGACAGGCGCACAGGCCCCAGCATTTT,CASMGQAHRPQHF
TRBJ1-2,TRBD1,-,TRBV5-4,TGTGCCAGCAGTGATACCGGGACAGGGGGCTATGGCTACACCTTC,CASSDTGTGGYGYTF
TRBJ2-2,-,few,TRBV6-1,TGTGCCAGCAGTGAATCCCCAGGCGCGAACACCGGGGAGCTGTTTTTT,CASSESPGANTGELFF
TRBJ1-3,TRBD1,-,TRBV7-9,TGTGCCAGCAGCCTACCAACCTCTTTTGGGGACAGGGTTATTAACACCATATATTTT,CASSLPTSFGDRVINTIYF
TRBJ2-1,-,-,TRBV6-5,TGTGCCAGCCTGCAGGCGCCCCAAAATGAGCAGTTCTTC,CASLQAPQNEQFF
TRBJ2-7,-,-,TRBV20-1,TGCAGTGTTAACAGCGAGCAGTACTTC,CSVNSEQYF
TRBJ1-5,-,few,TRBV27,TGTGCCAGCAGTTTAAAGGGGAATCAGCCCCAGCATTTT,CASSLKGNQPQHF
TRBJ2-7,TRBD2,few,TRBV3-1/TRBV3-2,TGTGCCAGCAGCCTGGGGGGGGTCTCCTACGAGCAGTACTTC,CASSLGGVSYEQYF
TRBJ2-2,TRBD2,-,TRBV6-4,TGTGCCAGCAGTGCCAGCGGGGGGACCGGGGAGCTGTTTTTT,CASSASGGTGELFF
TRBJ2-3,-,-,TRBV9,TGTGCCAGCAGCGTAGTAAACAGCGGAATAGATACGCAGTATTTT,CASSVVNSGIDTQYF
TRBJ1-1,-,-,TRBV10-3,TGTGCCATCAGGACAAGTGAGATCCCAAGGTCGGGGACTGAAGCTTTCTTT,CAIRTSEIPRSGTEAFF
TRBJ2-5,TRBD2,-,TRBV6-6,TGTGCCAGCAGTCGGACTAGCGGGGGAACAAAGACCCAGTACTTC,CASSRTSGGTKTQYF
TRBJ1-2,-,-,TRBV27,TGTGCCAGCAGTTTTTACGGGGTAGGCGGCTACACCTTC,CASSFYGVGGYTF
TRBJ2-7,-,-,TRBV7-9,TGTGCCAGCAGCGTTCTACAGGCGGACGAGCAGTACTTC,CASSVLQADEQYF